The T cell receptor (beta chain) described here comes from a study of technical replicates of blood from several donors. Germline-derived CDR1 and CDR2 are MNHNY and SVGAGI (reference sequence). V shed 0 bases and J shed 3 bases, with 6 bases lying between them. This CDR3 is built from 13 residues. Clones were sequenced by immunoSEQ multiplex PCR, and TCRdb holds only the in-frame ones, with some missing. Found here are tens of thousands of clones, roughly 95% of them singletons; the top ten hold more than 0.35%. The specimen was T cells isolated from PBMCs. The sequence came from a human donor in good health. The chain has TRBV6-6 and TRBJ2-7; D remains ambiguous. CDR3 coding DNA: TGTGCCAGCAGTTACTCCCCCCTCTACGAGCAGTACTTC. Its protein product is CASSYSPLYEQYF.